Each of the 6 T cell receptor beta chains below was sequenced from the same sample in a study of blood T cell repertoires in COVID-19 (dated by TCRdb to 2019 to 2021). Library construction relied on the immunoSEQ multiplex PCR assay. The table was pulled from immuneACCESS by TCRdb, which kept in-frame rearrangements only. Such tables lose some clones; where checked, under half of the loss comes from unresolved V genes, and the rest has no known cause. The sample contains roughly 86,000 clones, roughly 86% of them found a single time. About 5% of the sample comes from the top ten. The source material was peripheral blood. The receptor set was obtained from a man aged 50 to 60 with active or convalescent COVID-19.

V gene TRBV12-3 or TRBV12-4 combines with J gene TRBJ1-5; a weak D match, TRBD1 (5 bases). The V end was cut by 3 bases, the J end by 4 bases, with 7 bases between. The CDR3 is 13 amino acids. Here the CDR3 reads CASSFGANQPQHF. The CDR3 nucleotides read TGTGCCAGCAGTTTTGGGGCTAATCAGCCCCAGCATTTT.

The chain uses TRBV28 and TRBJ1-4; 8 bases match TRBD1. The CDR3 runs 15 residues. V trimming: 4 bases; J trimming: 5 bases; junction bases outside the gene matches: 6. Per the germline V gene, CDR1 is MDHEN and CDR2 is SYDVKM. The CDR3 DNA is TGTGCCAGCAGTTCAACAGGGGGGAAAAATGAAAAACTGTTTTTT. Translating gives CASSSTGGKNEKLFF.

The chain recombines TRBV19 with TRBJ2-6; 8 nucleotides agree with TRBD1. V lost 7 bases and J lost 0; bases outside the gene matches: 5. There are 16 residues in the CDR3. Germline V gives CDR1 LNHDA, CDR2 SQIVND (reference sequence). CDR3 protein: CASNPGQVSGANVLTF. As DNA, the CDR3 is TGTGCCAGTAATCCGGGACAGGTCTCTGGGGCCAACGTCCTGACTTTC.

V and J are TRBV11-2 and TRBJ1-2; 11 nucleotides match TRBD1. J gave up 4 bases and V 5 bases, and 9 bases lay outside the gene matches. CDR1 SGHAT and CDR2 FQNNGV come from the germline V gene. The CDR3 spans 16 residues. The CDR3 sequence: CASSPYGQGAGYGYTF. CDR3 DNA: TGTGCCAGCAGCCCCTACGGACAGGGGGCTGGCTATGGCTACACCTTC.

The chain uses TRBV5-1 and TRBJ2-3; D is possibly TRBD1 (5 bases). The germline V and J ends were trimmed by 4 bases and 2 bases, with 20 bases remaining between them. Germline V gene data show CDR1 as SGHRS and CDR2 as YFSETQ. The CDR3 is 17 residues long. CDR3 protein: CASSRSRQSFYTDTQYF. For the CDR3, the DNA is TGCGCCAGCAGCCGATCTCGACAGTCCTTCTACACAGATACGCAGTATTTT.

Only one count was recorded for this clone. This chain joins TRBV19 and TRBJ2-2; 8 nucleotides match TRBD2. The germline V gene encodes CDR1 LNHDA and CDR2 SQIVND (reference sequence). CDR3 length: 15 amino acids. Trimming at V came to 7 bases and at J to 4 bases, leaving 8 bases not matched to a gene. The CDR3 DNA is TGTGCCAGTAACGACGGGGGGGTAGTCACCGGGGAGCTGTTTTTT. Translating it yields CASNDGGVVTGELFF.